This is a list of T cell receptor beta chains from one sample in a study of T cells after posttransplantation cyclophosphamide. Libraries were prepared by immunoSEQ multiplex PCR; TCRdb keeps only in-frame clonotypes and omits some of them. Found here are 8,000 to 9,000 clones, 85% to 90% of them singletons; the top ten hold more than 20%. The sequenced sample was PBMCs, obtained after allogeneic stem cell transplant with posttransplant cyclophosphamide. The receptors come from a female patient in her forties who received an allogeneic stem cell transplant from an unrelated donor, was CMV-positive, and had no GVHD. Some T cells may trace back to the graft donor. CDR3s include the opening cysteine and the closing phenylalanine or tryptophan. The D gene is left open where the match is weak. The listing skips clone size in some rows; elsewhere it reads once, few, many or a size class.

V	size	D	J	DNA	CDR3
TRBV19	-	TRBD1	TRBJ1-1	TGTGCCAGTAGGCCAGCCGGGACAGTAGGAAACACTGAAGCTTTCTTT	CASRPAGTVGNTEAFF
TRBV7-9	-	-	TRBJ2-2	TGTGCCAGCAGCTTGGCAGGGGTTGGCGTCGGGGAGCTGTTTTTT	CASSLAGVGVGELFF
TRBV4-2	once	-	TRBJ1-6	TGTGCCAGCAGCCAAGAAATGAGTTCACCCCTCCACTTT	CASSQEMSSPLHF
TRBV6-6	-	-	TRBJ2-5	TGTGCCACCAGAGTCGGCAGGTCCGGGGGGACCCAGTACTTC	CATRVGRSGGTQYF
TRBV7-2	few	-	TRBJ2-2	TGTGCCAGCAGCTTAGCGGAGACCGGGGAGCTGTTTTTT	CASSLAETGELFF
TRBV27	once	TRBD1	TRBJ1-2	TGTGCCAGCAGTTTAATCACAGGGGATGGCTACACCTTC	CASSLITGDGYTF
TRBV4-2	once	-	TRBJ2-1	TGTGCCAGCAGCCAAGAGCTAGCCCTATCCTACAATGAGCAGTTCTTC	CASSQELALSYNEQFF
TRBV7-2	-	TRBD1	TRBJ1-6	TGTGCCAGCAGCTCCTCGCTGGAACAGGGGGCCGATTCACCCCTCTACTTT	CASSSSLEQGADSPLYF
TRBV5-1	-	-	TRBJ1-6	TGCGCCAGCAGCTTGGACGGGGATCGTTATAATTCCCCCCTCCACTTT	CASSLDGDRYNSPLHF
TRBV4-1	-	-	TRBJ2-1	TGCGCCAGCAGCCAGAATACAGGGTTATCCTACAATGAGCAGTTCTTC	CASSQNTGLSYNEQFF
TRBV29-1	-	TRBD2	TRBJ2-3	TGCAGCCCCCTCGGACTAGCGGGAGACACAGATACGCAGTATTTT	CSPLGLAGDTDTQYF
TRBV11-2	-	-	TRBJ2-3	TGTGCCAGCAGCTTAGGCGGCACAGATACGCAGTATTTT	CASSLGGTDTQYF
TRBV14	-	TRBD1	TRBJ2-7	TGTGCCAGCAGCTACGCTAGGGGGCCCCCCGACGAGCAGTACTTC	CASSYARGPPDEQYF
TRBV5-8	-	TRBD1	TRBJ1-1	TGTGCCAGCAGCCGGGGACAGGGGTACACTGAAGCTTTCTTT	CASSRGQGYTEAFF
TRBV27	-	-	TRBJ1-6	TGTGCCAGCCGGGCGGGAGGGTTTTCACCCCTCCACTTT	CASRAGGFSPLHF
TRBV4-3	-	-	TRBJ2-7	TGCGCCAGCAGCCAAGCTTGGGGCGAATACGAGCAGTACTTC	CASSQAWGEYEQYF
TRBV19	-	TRBD1	TRBJ1-5	TGTGCCAGTAGTATACGGACAGGGGGCAATCAGCCCCAGCATTTT	CASSIRTGGNQPQHF
TRBV16	-	-	TRBJ1-4	TGTGCCAGCAGCCAATTGGGGGCAGGCAATGAAAAACTGTTTTTT	CASSQLGAGNEKLFF
TRBV19	-	-	TRBJ1-5	TGTGCCAGTAGTATAGAGGGGGGGCGTCGGAGACAGCCCCAGCATTTT	CASSIEGGRRRQPQHF
TRBV5-1	-	-	TRBJ2-7	TGCGCCAGCAGAGAGGGGGGAGCGGGGATCCCCTTTGGGCAGTACTTC	CASREGGAGIPFGQYF
TRBV6-1	-	TRBD1	TRBJ2-5	TGTGCCAGCAGGGTCCGGGACAGGGCATCGTGGGAGCAGTACTTC	CASRVRDRASWEQYF
TRBV6-5	-	TRBD1	TRBJ2-7	TGTGCCAGCAGGCCGGGACAGGGCCATGTGGAGCAGTACTTC	CASRPGQGHVEQYF
TRBV4-3	-	TRBD2	TRBJ2-7	TGCGCCAGCAGCCAAGACCGGGGGGGGTACTCCTACGAGCAGTACTTC	CASSQDRGGYSYEQYF
TRBV2	-	TRBD1	TRBJ2-3	TGTGCCAGCAGCCCCGGACAGGTTTGGTCAGATACGCAGTATTTT	CASSPGQVWSDTQYF
TRBV18	-	-	TRBJ1-4	TGTGCCAGCTCACCCCTCGCGACAACTAATGAAAAACTGTTTTTT	CASSPLATTNEKLFF
TRBV7-8	-	TRBD1	TRBJ1-2	TGTGCCAGCAGCTCCCGGACAGGGGATAACTATGGCTACACCTTC	CASSSRTGDNYGYTF
TRBV6-5	once	TRBD1	TRBJ1-2	TGTGCCAGCAGTCACAGACAGGGGTGGTATGGCTACACCTTC	CASSHRQGWYGYTF
TRBV9	once	-	TRBJ1-2	TGTGCCAGCAGCGTAGCAGGGGTGGATGGCTACACCTTC	CASSVAGVDGYTF
TRBV15	-	TRBD1	TRBJ1-2	TGTGCCACCAGCACGACAGGGGTGACGGGGGGCTACACCTTC	CATSTTGVTGGYTF
TRBV30	once	TRBD1	TRBJ2-3	TGTGCCTGTTACCACAGGGGGCGGGCAGATACGCAGTATTTT	CACYHRGRADTQYF
TRBV12-5	once	-	TRBJ2-7	TGTGCTAGTGGTTTGGTTTCGTGGGGACTGGAGACCTACGAGCAGTACTTC	CASGLVSWGLETYEQYF
TRBV7-6	-	-	TRBJ2-1	TGTGCCAGCAGCTTAGGGCCCGGAGGGGCAGCCAATGAGCAGTTCTTC	CASSLGPGGAANEQFF
TRBV7-9	-	TRBD1	TRBJ1-2	TGTGCCAGCAGCTGGGGACAGAGTTCAAACTATGGCTACACCTTC	CASSWGQSSNYGYTF
TRBV27	-	TRBD1	TRBJ2-3	TGTGCCAGCAGTTTATTACTGGGACAGATCACAGATACGCAGTATTTT	CASSLLLGQITDTQYF
TRBV18	-	-	TRBJ1-1	TGTGCCAGCTCTGGTGAGGGAGGTAGCGCTGAAGCTTTCTTT	CASSGEGGSAEAFF
TRBV5-4	-	TRBD1	TRBJ2-1	TGTGCCAGCAGCCGATCCGGACAGGGTTACAATGAGCAGTTCTTC	CASSRSGQGYNEQFF
TRBV11-2	-	-	TRBJ2-7	TGTGCCAGCAGCATCAGTTACGAGCAGTACTTC	CASSISYEQYF
TRBV11-2	-	-	TRBJ2-3	TGTGCCAGCAGCTTAGGCGGGGGCCAATCAGATACGCAGTATTTT	CASSLGGGQSDTQYF
TRBV19	-	-	TRBJ2-7	TGTGCCAGTAGTATCCAGGCTACCTACGAGCAGTACTTC	CASSIQATYEQYF
TRBV10-3	-	-	TRBJ2-1	TGTGCCATCAGTGGTCTAGGCTCCTACAATGAGCAGTTCTTC	CAISGLGSYNEQFF
TRBV5-4	-	TRBD2	TRBJ2-5	TGTGCCAGCAGCTCGTTACTAGCGGAAAAAGAGACCCAGTACTTC	CASSSLLAEKETQYF